The 15 T cell receptor beta chains reported below all come from one sample, sequenced in a study of Ad26.COV2.S vaccination and SARS-CoV-2 variants. Libraries were prepared by immunoSEQ multiplex PCR; TCRdb keeps only in-frame clonotypes and omits some of them. The sample has about 350,000 clones, 86% seen once; the top ten hold roughly 10%. Treatment: roughly 18 received Ad26.COV2.S at low or high dose, single or two shots; 5 received placebo; per-sample allocation not given. The study sampled participants on day 63 after the first vaccine or placebo injection. This sample comprised peripheral blood, obtained in a trial of Ad26.COV2.S vaccine versus placebo. All receptors derive from a person between 18 and 65 years old who received the Ad26.COV2.S COVID-19 vaccine or a placebo.

In this sample, this clone turned up a few times. This rearrangement joins TRBV19 to TRBJ1-5; D gene unclear. CDR1 and CDR2 from the germline V gene are LNHDA and SQIVND (reference sequence). The CDR3 runs to 17 residues. Trimming cost V 7 bases and J 0 bases, with 19 bases left between them. DNA for the CDR3: TGTGCCAGTAACGGAGGGCAGGCCCGCTATAGCAATCAGCCCCAGCATTTT. It encodes CASNGGQARYSNQPQHF.

V usage is TRBV28 and J usage is TRBJ1-6, with D unclear. CDR1 MDHEN and CDR2 SYDVKM come from the germline V gene. This CDR3 is built from 13 residues. The germline V and J ends were trimmed by 4 bases and 5 bases, with 6 bases remaining between them. CDR3 in DNA: TGTGCCAGCAGTTGGGAAAATAATTCACCCCTCCACTTT. Translated: CASSWENNSPLHF. The full variable domain, completed using reference TRBV28 and TRBJ1-6, is DVKVTQSSRYLVKRTGEKVFLECVQDMDHENMFWYRQDPGLGLRLIYFSYDVKMKEKGDIPEGYSVSREKKERFSLILESASTNQTSMYLCASSWENNSPLHFGNGTRLTVT.

J is TRBJ1-2 and V is TRBV27, with D possibly being TRBD1 (5 bases). This CDR3 comprises 15 residues. Trimming cost V 5 bases and J 7 bases, with 20 bases left between them. Germline CDR1 MNHEY, CDR2 SMNVEV (reference sequence). The chain's CDR3 is CASSPWDLPRGGYTF. The DNA of the CDR3 is TGTGCCAGCAGTCCCTGGGACCTCCCACGGGGTGGCTACACCTTC.

V gene TRBV4-3 combines with J gene TRBJ2-7, with 8 positions matching TRBD1. This CDR3 comprises 15 residues. Germline CDR1 reads LGHNA; CDR2 reads YSLEER. With 0 bases clipped from V and 4 bases from J, the junction kept 5 bases outside the gene matches. In DNA form, the CDR3 reads TGCGCCAGCAGCCAAGATTCAGGGGGCGGGTACGAGCAGTACTTC. Protein: CASSQDSGGGYEQYF.

This clone has more than one count but fewer than ten. The rearrangement links TRBV5-4 to TRBJ1-4; maybe TRBD1 (5 bases). CDR1 and CDR2 (germline): SGHNT, YYREEE (reference sequence). V lost 2 bases and J 8 bases, leaving 19 bases between the germline ends. This CDR3 comprises 16 residues. CDR3 DNA: TGTGCCAGCAGCTTAAGCAGTCGAGGGGCAGAGGAAAAACTGTTTTTT. This sequence encodes CASSLSSRGAEEKLFF.

V usage is TRBV27 and J usage is TRBJ2-2; 8 nucleotides line up with TRBD2. The CDR3 contains 16 residues. Germline CDR1 and CDR2: MNHEY and SMNVEV (reference sequence). V lost 4 bases, J lost 4 bases, and 8 bases stayed unmatched. The CDR3 sequence: CASSSGLVGSTGELFF. As DNA, the CDR3 is TGTGCCAGCAGTTCGGGACTAGTAGGAAGCACCGGGGAGCTGTTTTTT.

The V call is TRBV7-9, the J call TRBJ2-3, with 7 nucleotides matching TRBD1. Losses at the gene ends were 2 bases for V and 2 bases for J; bases not matched to a gene: 4. Germline V gene data show CDR1 as SEHNR and CDR2 as FQNEAQ (reference sequence). The length of the CDR3 is 15 residues. The CDR3, as DNA: TGTGCCAGCAGCTTAACGGGACAGAACACAGATACGCAGTATTTT. Its protein product is CASSLTGQNTDTQYF.

This chain links TRBV11-2 with TRBJ2-6; no firm D call. This CDR3 comprises 16 residues. Per germline, CDR1 SGHAT and CDR2 FQNNGV. V lost 0 bases and J 4 bases, leaving 10 bases between the germline ends. The CDR3: CASSLDPGSGANVLTF. CDR3 DNA sequence: TGTGCCAGCAGCTTAGATCCGGGTTCCGGGGCCAACGTCCTGACTTTC. Based on the CDR3 plus reference TRBV11-2 and TRBJ2-6, the full variable domain is EAGVAQSPRYKIIEKRQSVAFWCNPISGHATLYWYQQILGQGPKLLIQFQNNGVVDDSQLPKDRFSAERLKGVDSTLKIQPAKLEDSAVYLCASSLDPGSGANVLTFGAGSRLTVL.

This chain links TRBV5-5 with TRBJ1-5; 10 positions agree with TRBD1. Germline V lookup: CDR1 SGHKS, CDR2 YYEKEE (reference sequence). This CDR3 has 17 residues. Unmatched junction bases numbered 7, after V lost 4 bases and J lost 0 bases. DNA for the CDR3: TGTGCCAGCAGCGCCGGGACAGGGGTATATAGCAATCAGCCCCAGCATTTT. This sequence encodes CASSAGTGVYSNQPQHF. Variable domain in full (rest from reference TRBV5-5 and TRBJ1-5): DAGVTQSPTHLIKTRGQQVTLRCSPISGHKSVSWYQQVLGQGPQFIFQYYEKEERGRGNFPDRFSARQFPNYSSELNVNALLLGDSALYLCASSAGTGVYSNQPQHFGDGTRLSIL.

The chain recombines TRBV6-1 with TRBJ2-6; D call uncertain. Per the germline V gene, CDR1 is MNHNS and CDR2 is SASEGT. Trimming took 0 bases from V and 0 from J, leaving 12 bases between them. The CDR3 consists of 18 residues. The CDR3 DNA is TGTGCCAGCAGTGAAGCCAAATCCCGGGTCTCTGGGGCCAACGTCCTGACTTTC. It yields the protein CASSEAKSRVSGANVLTF.

This sequence joins TRBV6-5 and TRBJ2-5; TRBD1 might be the D (5 bases). The length of the CDR3 is 14 residues. V was cut by 6 bases and J by 5 bases, with 16 bases left in between. Germline values: CDR1 MNHEY, CDR2 SVGAGI. The CDR3 loop reads CASSLKQGLETQYF. The CDR3 DNA follows: TGTGCCAGCAGCCTTAAGCAGGGTTTGGAGACCCAGTACTTC.

This chain's CDR3 is CASSLGRGAGYTF. The CDR3 DNA is TGTGCCAGCAGCCTAGGTCGGGGCGCAGGCTACACCTTC. The chain has TRBV12-3 or TRBV12-4 and TRBJ1-2, with D tentatively TRBD1 (5 bases). V lost 6 bases and J lost 8, with 16 bases in between. CDR3 length equals 13 residues.

This chain joins TRBV10-2 and TRBJ2-2; D is unclear. This CDR3 contains 13 residues. V was pared by 3 bases and J by 5 bases, with 7 bases between. The germline gives CDR1 WSHSY, CDR2 SAAADI. The CDR3 sequence is CASSDFGTGELFF. CDR3 DNA: TGCGCCAGCAGTGATTTCGGGACCGGGGAGCTGTTTTTT.

The V call is TRBV5-1, the J call TRBJ2-3, with TRBD2 identical over 7 bases. CDR1 and CDR2 (germline): SGHRS, YFSETQ. The CDR3 consists of 15 residues. J lost 2 bases, V lost 1 base, and 4 bases had no gene match. The CDR3 is CASSLPSGDTDTQYF. The DNA of the CDR3 is TGCGCCAGCAGCTTGCCCAGCGGGGACACAGATACGCAGTATTTT.

This clone was seen only once. The CDR3 DNA sequence: TGTGCCAGCAGCCAAGATTCGGGCAGATTAGGCAATCAGCCCCAGCATTTT. Its translation: CASSQDSGRLGNQPQHF. The chain links TRBV4-2 to TRBJ1-5; D unresolved. Germline V lookup: CDR1 LGHNA, CDR2 YNFKEQ. The length of the CDR3 is 17 residues. Trimming took off 0 bases at V and 2 bases at J, with 14 bases between the two ends.